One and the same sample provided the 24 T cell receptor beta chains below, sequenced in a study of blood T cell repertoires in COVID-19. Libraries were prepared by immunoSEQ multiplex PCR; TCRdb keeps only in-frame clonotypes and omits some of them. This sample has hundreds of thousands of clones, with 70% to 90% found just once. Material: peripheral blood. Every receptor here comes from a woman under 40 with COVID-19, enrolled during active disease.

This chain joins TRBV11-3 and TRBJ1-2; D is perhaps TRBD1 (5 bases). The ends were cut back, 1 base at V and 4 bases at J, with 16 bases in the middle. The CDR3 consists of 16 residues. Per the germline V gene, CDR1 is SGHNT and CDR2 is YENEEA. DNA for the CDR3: TGTGCCAGCAGCTTAGGATTGGGAACCAGGGCCTATGGCTACACCTTC. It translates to CASSLGLGTRAYGYTF.

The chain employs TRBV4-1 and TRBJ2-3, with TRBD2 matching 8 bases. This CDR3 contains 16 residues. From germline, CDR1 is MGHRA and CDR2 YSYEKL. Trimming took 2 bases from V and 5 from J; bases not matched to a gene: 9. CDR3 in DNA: TGCGCCAGCAGCCAAACGGGACTAGACGGATTAGATACGCAGTATTTT. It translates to CASSQTGLDGLDTQYF.

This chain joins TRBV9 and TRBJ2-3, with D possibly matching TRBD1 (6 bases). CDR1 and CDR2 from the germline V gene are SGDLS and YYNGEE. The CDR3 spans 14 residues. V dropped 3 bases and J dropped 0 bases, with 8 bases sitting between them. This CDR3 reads CASSGDISTDTQYF. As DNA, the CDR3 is TGTGCCAGCAGCGGGGACATTAGCACAGATACGCAGTATTTT.

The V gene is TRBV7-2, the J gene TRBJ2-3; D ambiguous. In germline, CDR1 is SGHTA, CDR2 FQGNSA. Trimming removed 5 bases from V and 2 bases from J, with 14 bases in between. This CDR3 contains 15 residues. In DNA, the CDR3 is TGTGCCAGCAGCCCCCGCCTGACTGACACAGATACGCAGTATTTT. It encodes CASSPRLTDTDTQYF.

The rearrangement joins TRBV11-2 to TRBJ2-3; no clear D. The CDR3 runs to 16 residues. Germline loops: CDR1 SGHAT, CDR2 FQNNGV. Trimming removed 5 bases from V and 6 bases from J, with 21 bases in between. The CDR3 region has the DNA TGTGCCAGCAGCCTAACCCTAGAAATGATTGGCGATACGCAGTATTTT. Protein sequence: CASSLTLEMIGDTQYF.

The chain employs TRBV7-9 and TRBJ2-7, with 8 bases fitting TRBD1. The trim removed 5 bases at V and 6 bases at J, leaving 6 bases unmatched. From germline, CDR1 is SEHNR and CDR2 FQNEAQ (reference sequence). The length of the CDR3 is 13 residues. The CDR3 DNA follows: TGTGCCAGCAGCGCTGGACAGGGTCGCGAGCAGTACGTC. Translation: CASSAGQGREQYV.

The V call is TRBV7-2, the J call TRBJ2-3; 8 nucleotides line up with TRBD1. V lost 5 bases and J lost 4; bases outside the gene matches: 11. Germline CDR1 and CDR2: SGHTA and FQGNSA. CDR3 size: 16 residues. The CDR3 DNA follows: TGTGCCAGCAGCACTGGGACAGGCCCAAGTGCAGATACGCAGTATTTT. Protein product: CASSTGTGPSADTQYF. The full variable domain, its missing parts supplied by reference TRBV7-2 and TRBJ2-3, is GAGVSQSPSNKVTEKGKDVELRCDPISGHTALYWYRQSLGQGLEFLIYFQGNSAPDKSGLPSDRFSAERTGGSVSTLTIQRTQQEDSAVYLCASSTGTGPSADTQYFGPGTRLTVL.

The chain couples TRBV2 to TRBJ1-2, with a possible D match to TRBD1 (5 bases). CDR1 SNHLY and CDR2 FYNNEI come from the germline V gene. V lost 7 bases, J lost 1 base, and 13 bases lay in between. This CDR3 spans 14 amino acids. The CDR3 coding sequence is TGTGCCAGCATTCCACGGGGGGGTAACTATGGCTACACCTTC. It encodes CASIPRGGNYGYTF. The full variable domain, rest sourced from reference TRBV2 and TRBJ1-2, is EPEVTQTPSHQVTQMGQEVILRCVPISNHLYFYWYRQILGQKVEFLVSFYNNEISEKSEIFDDQFSVERPDGSNFTLKIRSTKLEDSAMYFCASIPRGGNYGYTFGSGTRLTVV.

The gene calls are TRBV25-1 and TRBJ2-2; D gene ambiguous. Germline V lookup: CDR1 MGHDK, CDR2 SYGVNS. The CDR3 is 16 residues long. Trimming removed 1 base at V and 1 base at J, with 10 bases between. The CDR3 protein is CASSESRWQNTGELFF. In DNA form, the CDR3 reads TGTGCCAGCAGTGAATCGAGGTGGCAGAACACCGGGGAGCTGTTTTTT.

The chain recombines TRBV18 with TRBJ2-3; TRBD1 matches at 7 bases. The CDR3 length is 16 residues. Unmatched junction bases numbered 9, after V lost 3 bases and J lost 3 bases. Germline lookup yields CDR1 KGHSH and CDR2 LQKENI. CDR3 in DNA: TGTGCCAGCTCACCGGGGTTATACAGGGGAACAGATACGCAGTATTTT. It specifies CASSPGLYRGTDTQYF. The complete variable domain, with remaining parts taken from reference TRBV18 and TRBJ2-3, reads NAGVMQNPRHLVRRRGQEARLRCSPMKGHSHVYWYRQLPEEGLKFMVYLQKENIIDESGMPKERFSAEFPKEGPSILRIQQVVRGDSAAYFCASSPGLYRGTDTQYFGPGTRLTVL.

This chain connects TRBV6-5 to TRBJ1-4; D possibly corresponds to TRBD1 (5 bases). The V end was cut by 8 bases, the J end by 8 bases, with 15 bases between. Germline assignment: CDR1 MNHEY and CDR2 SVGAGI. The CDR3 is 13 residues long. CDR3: CASGGEGYEKLFF. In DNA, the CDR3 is TGTGCCAGCGGGGGGGAGGGTTACGAAAAACTGTTTTTT.

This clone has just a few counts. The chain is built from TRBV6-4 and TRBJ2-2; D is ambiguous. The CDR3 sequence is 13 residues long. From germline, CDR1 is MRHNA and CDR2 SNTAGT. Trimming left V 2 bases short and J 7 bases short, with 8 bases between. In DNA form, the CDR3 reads TGTGCCAGCAGTGACAAGGAGTTCGGGGAGCTGTTTTTT. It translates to CASSDKEFGELFF.

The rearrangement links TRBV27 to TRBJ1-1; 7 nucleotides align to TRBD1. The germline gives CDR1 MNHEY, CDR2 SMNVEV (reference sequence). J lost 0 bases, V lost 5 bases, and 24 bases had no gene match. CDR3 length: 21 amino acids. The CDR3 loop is CASSPPLTHRGSLPMNTEAFF. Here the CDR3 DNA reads TGTGCCAGCAGTCCACCACTCACCCACAGGGGTAGTTTGCCCATGAACACTGAAGCTTTCTTT.

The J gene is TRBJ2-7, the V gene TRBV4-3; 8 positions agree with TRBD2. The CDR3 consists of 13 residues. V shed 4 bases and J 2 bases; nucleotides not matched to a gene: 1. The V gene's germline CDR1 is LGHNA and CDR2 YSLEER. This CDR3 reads CASSPGGTYEQYF. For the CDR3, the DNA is TGCGCCAGCAGCCCGGGGGGGACCTACGAGCAGTACTTC.

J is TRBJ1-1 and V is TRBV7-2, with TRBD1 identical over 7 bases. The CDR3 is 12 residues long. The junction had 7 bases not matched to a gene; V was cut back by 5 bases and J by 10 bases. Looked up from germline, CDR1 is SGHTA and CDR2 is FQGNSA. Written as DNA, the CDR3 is TGTGCCAGCAGCCTCAGACAGGGAGGAGCTTTCTTT. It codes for CASSLRQGGAFF.

CDR3 nucleotide sequence: TGTGCCAGCAGTGAAGCGATGGCTGGTACATACGAGCAGTACTTC. It encodes CASSEAMAGTYEQYF. The chain joins TRBV2 to TRBJ2-7, with no clear D. This CDR3 comprises 15 residues. Germline V lookup: CDR1 SNHLY, CDR2 FYNNEI. Trimming took off 0 bases at V and 4 bases at J, with 13 bases between the two ends.

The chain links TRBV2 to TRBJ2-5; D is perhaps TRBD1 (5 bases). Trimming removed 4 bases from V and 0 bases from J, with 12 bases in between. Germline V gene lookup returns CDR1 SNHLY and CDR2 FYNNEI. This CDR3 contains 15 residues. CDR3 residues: CASSGQAGYQETQYF. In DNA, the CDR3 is TGTGCCAGCAGTGGACAAGCAGGGTACCAAGAGACCCAGTACTTC.

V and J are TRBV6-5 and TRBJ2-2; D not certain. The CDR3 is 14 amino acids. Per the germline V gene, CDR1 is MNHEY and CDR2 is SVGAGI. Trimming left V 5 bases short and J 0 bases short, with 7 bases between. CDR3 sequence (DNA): TGTGCCAGCAGTACTAACCCGAACACCGGGGAGCTGTTTTTT. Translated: CASSTNPNTGELFF.

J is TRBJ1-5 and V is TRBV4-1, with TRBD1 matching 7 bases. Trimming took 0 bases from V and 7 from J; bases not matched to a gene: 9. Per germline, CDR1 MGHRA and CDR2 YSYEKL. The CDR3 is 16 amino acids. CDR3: CASSQDPLGGDQPQHF. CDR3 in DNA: TGCGCCAGCAGCCAAGATCCGTTAGGGGGCGACCAGCCCCAGCATTTT.

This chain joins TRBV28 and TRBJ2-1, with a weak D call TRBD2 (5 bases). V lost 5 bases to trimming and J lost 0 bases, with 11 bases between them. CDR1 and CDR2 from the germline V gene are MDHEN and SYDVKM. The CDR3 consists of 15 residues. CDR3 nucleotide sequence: TGTGCCAGCAGTCCCGGCCGGGGCTCCTACAATGAGCAGTTCTTC. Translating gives CASSPGRGSYNEQFF.

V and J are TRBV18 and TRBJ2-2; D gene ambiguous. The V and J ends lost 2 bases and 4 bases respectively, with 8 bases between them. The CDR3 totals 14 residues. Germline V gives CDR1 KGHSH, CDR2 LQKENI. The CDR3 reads CASSPIGGTGELFF. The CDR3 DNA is TGTGCCAGCTCACCAATTGGCGGCACCGGGGAGCTGTTTTTT.

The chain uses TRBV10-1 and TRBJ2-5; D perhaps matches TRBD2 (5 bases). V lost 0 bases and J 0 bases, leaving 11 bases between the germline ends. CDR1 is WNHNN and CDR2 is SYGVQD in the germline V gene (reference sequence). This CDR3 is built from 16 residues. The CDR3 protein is CASSESGSGNQETQYF. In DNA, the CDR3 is TGCGCCAGCAGTGAGTCCGGTTCGGGGAACCAAGAGACCCAGTACTTC.

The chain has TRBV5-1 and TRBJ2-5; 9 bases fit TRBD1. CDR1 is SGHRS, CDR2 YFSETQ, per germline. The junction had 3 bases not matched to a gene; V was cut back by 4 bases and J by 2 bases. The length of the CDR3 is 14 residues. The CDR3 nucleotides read TGCGCCAGCAGCCCGGGACAGGGACAAGAGACCCAGTACTTC. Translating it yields CASSPGQGQETQYF.

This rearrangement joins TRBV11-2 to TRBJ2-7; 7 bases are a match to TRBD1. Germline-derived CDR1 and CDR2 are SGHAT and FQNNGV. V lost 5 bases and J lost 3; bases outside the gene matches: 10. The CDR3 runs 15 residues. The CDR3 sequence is CASSPGRTGIYEQYF. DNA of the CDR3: TGTGCCAGCAGCCCCGGACGGACAGGAATCTACGAGCAGTACTTC.